Below are 30 T cell receptor beta chains sequenced from a single sample in a study of OX40 agonist ivuxolimab in advanced cancers. This table comes from immunoSEQ multiplex PCR, and its TCRdb copy is limited to in-frame clones, with some not included. Counted here are around 50,000 clones, 75% to 90% occurring once; the ten biggest clones make up approximately 0.69%. The source material was CD4+ or CD8+ T cells sorted from blood, sampled in a trial of the OX40 agonist ivuxolimab. The receptors shown here come from an adult with an advanced solid tumor such as melanoma, head and neck, liver or kidney cancer.

The chain uses TRBV2 and TRBJ1-1; D is unclear. This CDR3 has 10 amino acids. Germline V CDR1 and CDR2: SNHLY, FYNNEI. The germline V and J ends were trimmed by 3 bases and 6 bases, with 2 bases remaining between them. CDR3 DNA: TGTGCCAGCAGTGAGTCTGAAGCTTTCTTT. As protein: CASSESEAFF.

This chain uses TRBV10-3 with TRBJ2-3; TRBD2 matches 10 bases. From germline, CDR1 is ENHRY and CDR2 SYGVKD. J lost 4 bases, V lost 1 base, and 5 bases had no gene match. This CDR3 spans 16 amino acids. CDR3 coding DNA: TGTGCCATCAGTGAGTTTAGCGGGGGGCGTTCAGATACGCAGTATTTT. Translated: CAISEFSGGRSDTQYF.

Only a few counts were recorded for this clone. The rearrangement links TRBV6-5 to TRBJ2-7, with 11 bases fitting TRBD2. V was pared by 6 bases and J by 9 bases, with 10 bases of the junction left unmatched. Looked up from germline, CDR1 is MNHEY and CDR2 is SVGAGI. This CDR3 comprises 14 residues. The CDR3 region has the DNA TGTGCCAGCAGGGCTGGACTAGCGGGCTCGGGGCAGTACTTC. Amino acid sequence: CASRAGLAGSGQYF.

This chain uses TRBV9 with TRBJ1-1; D ambiguous. The CDR3 extends over 14 amino acids. Between the trimmed V and J ends, which lost 0 bases and 3 bases, there was a span of 9 bases. Germline V gene sequence: CDR1 SGDLS, CDR2 YYNGEE. The CDR3 loop reads CASSVVWRDTEAFF. In DNA form, the CDR3 reads TGTGCCAGCAGCGTAGTATGGCGCGACACTGAAGCTTTCTTT.

The chain uses TRBV7-8 and TRBJ1-4; D perhaps matches TRBD1 (6 bases). The CDR3 totals 16 residues. Germline CDR1 is SGHVS and CDR2 is FQNEAQ. The V and J ends lost 2 bases and 8 bases respectively, with 18 bases between them. The CDR3 loop is CASSLRRGTSGEKLFF. The CDR3 DNA sequence: TGTGCCAGCAGCTTAAGGAGGGGGACGTCCGGGGAAAAACTGTTTTTT.

This clone was seen a handful of times. V and J are TRBV11-2 and TRBJ2-3; D uncertain. In germline, CDR1 is SGHAT, CDR2 FQNNGV. The germline V and J ends were trimmed by 2 bases and 2 bases, with 8 bases remaining between them. This CDR3 comprises 14 residues. The CDR3 nucleotides read TGTGCCAGCAGCTTAACCGGTTCCACAGATACGCAGTATTTT. It specifies CASSLTGSTDTQYF. Variable domain in full (rest from reference TRBV11-2 and TRBJ2-3): EAGVAQSPRYKIIEKRQSVAFWCNPISGHATLYWYQQILGQGPKLLIQFQNNGVVDDSQLPKDRFSAERLKGVDSTLKIQPAKLEDSAVYLCASSLTGSTDTQYFGPGTRLTVL.

The chain employs TRBV5-1 and TRBJ2-3; tentative D call: TRBD2 (6 bases). CDR1 SGHRS and CDR2 YFSETQ come from the germline V gene. Trimming removed 7 bases from V and 0 bases from J, with 12 bases in between. The CDR3 covers 14 residues. CDR3 sequence: CASYGGVSTDTQYF. In DNA, the CDR3 is TGCGCCAGCTACGGAGGGGTCAGCACAGATACGCAGTATTTT. The full variable domain, in which reference TRBV5-1 and TRBJ2-3 provide the parts outside the CDR3, is KAGVTQTPRYLIKTRGQQVTLSCSPISGHRSVSWYQQTPGQGLQFLFEYFSETQRNKGNFPGRFSGRQFSNSRSEMNVSTLELGDSALYLCASYGGVSTDTQYFGPGTRLTVL.

V usage is TRBV13 and J usage is TRBJ1-1; D gene uncertain. Germline-derived CDR1 and CDR2 are PRHDT and FYEKMQ (reference sequence). V gave up 3 bases and J gave up 7 bases, with 6 bases separating them. The CDR3 contains 11 residues. The CDR3 reads CASSFSSEAFF. The CDR3 DNA reads as TGTGCCAGCAGCTTCAGTAGTGAAGCTTTCTTT.

The chain combines TRBV19 with TRBJ2-1, with 9 bases lining up with TRBD2. This CDR3 is 14 amino acids long. Trimming took 6 bases from V and 6 from J; bases not matched to a gene: 6. Germline CDR1 reads LNHDA; CDR2 reads SQIVND (reference sequence). The CDR3 DNA is TGTGCCAGTAGGGGAGCGGGGGGTATCAATGAGCAGTTCTTC. Its translation is CASRGAGGINEQFF.

The chain has TRBV2 and TRBJ2-7, with TRBD1 matching 9 bases. CDR1 and CDR2 (germline): SNHLY, FYNNEI. V gave up 5 bases and J gave up 1 base; unmatched junction bases: 9. The CDR3 is 16 residues long. The CDR3 bases are TGTGCCAGCAGTTTACAACCGGGACAGGGTTCCTACGAGCAGTACTTC. This gives the protein CASSLQPGQGSYEQYF.

The V gene is TRBV6-4, the J gene TRBJ2-3, with 8 bases aligning to TRBD2. This CDR3 is built from 15 residues. With 3 bases clipped from V and 9 bases from J, the junction kept 11 bases outside the gene matches. Germline-derived CDR1 and CDR2 are MRHNA and SNTAGT. CDR3 residues: CASSERTGGMGTQYF. In nucleotides, the CDR3 is TGTGCCAGCAGTGAGAGAACGGGGGGGATGGGGACGCAGTATTTT.

The chain combines TRBV6-1 with TRBJ1-2; D unresolved. Looked up from germline, CDR1 is MNHNS and CDR2 is SASEGT. The CDR3 is 12 residues long. The V end was cut by 3 bases, the J end by 3 bases, with 5 bases between. The CDR3 DNA is TGTGCCAGCAGTGAGGCAGACTATGGCTACACCTTC. Protein product: CASSEADYGYTF.

The J gene is TRBJ1-1, the V gene TRBV6-1; D not certain. The CDR3 has 13 amino acids. Trimming cost V 7 bases and J 1 base, with 10 bases left between them. From germline, CDR1 is MNHNS and CDR2 SASEGT. The CDR3 sequence is CASTMSPNTEAFF. CDR3 DNA: TGTGCCAGCACCATGTCCCCGAACACTGAAGCTTTCTTT.

The chain employs TRBV5-5 and TRBJ2-7, with a possible D match to TRBD2 (5 bases). The length of the CDR3 is 15 residues. V lost 4 bases, J lost 4 bases, and 18 bases lay in between. Germline-derived CDR1 and CDR2 are SGHKS and YYEKEE (reference sequence). CDR3 in amino acids: CASSTRWGYQYEQYF. DNA of the CDR3: TGTGCCAGCAGCACTAGGTGGGGATACCAGTACGAGCAGTACTTC.

CDR3 nucleotides: TGTGCCAGCAGCCTGGACCCTTCGGCGAACACCGGGGAGCTGTTTTTT. Amino acid sequence: CASSLDPSANTGELFF. The genes are TRBV7-3 and TRBJ2-2; no clear D gene. The CDR3 extends over 16 amino acids. CDR1 SGHTA and CDR2 FQGTGA come from the germline V gene. The V and J ends lost 5 bases and 0 bases respectively, with 13 bases between them.

V gene TRBV19 combines with J gene TRBJ2-3; 9 nucleotides match TRBD2. CDR3 length: 17 residues. The ends lost 1 base at V and 2 bases at J; junction bases unmatched: 7. Germline V gene data show CDR1 as LNHDA and CDR2 as SQIVND (reference sequence). The CDR3 loop is CASSIGSGGPNTDTQYF. CDR3 nucleotides: TGTGCCAGTAGTATAGGGAGCGGGGGGCCCAACACAGATACGCAGTATTTT. Full variable domain (outside the CDR3, taken from reference TRBV19 and TRBJ2-3): DGGITQSPKYLFRKEGQNVTLSCEQNLNHDAMYWYRQDPGQGLRLIYYSQIVNDFQKGDIAEGYSVSREKKESFPLTVTSAQKNPTAFYLCASSIGSGGPNTDTQYFGPGTRLTVL.

V is TRBV5-1 and J is TRBJ1-4; TRBD1 is a possible D gene (6 bases). V shed 4 bases and J shed 4 bases, with 14 bases lying between them. Germline V gene data show CDR1 as SGHRS and CDR2 as YFSETQ. The CDR3 totals 15 residues. The CDR3 reads CASSQDSTLNEKLFF. For the CDR3, the DNA is TGCGCCAGCAGCCAGGACAGTACGCTTAATGAAAAACTGTTTTTT.

V is TRBV15 and J is TRBJ1-5; TRBD1 might be the D (5 bases). The CDR3 contains 14 residues. The germline V gene has CDR1 LNHNV and CDR2 YYDKDF (reference sequence). Trimming cost V 0 bases and J 9 bases, with 12 bases left between them. The CDR3 here is CATSRDRQGGPQHF. CDR3 DNA sequence: TGTGCCACCAGCAGAGATCGGCAGGGAGGGCCCCAGCATTTT.

This clone was seen only a few times. The rearrangement uses TRBV5-1 and TRBJ2-1; 12 bases fit TRBD2. This CDR3 has 16 amino acids. Germline CDR1 is SGHRS and CDR2 is YFSETQ. Trimming at V came to 2 bases and at J to 8 bases, leaving 8 bases not matched to a gene. DNA of the CDR3: TGCGCCAGCAGCTTCTTGACTAGCGGGGGATTGGATGAGCAGTTCTTC. This sequence encodes CASSFLTSGGLDEQFF. Using reference TRBV5-1 and TRBJ2-1 for the parts outside the CDR3, the full variable domain is KAGVTQTPRYLIKTRGQQVTLSCSPISGHRSVSWYQQTPGQGLQFLFEYFSETQRNKGNFPGRFSGRQFSNSRSEMNVSTLELGDSALYLCASSFLTSGGLDEQFFGPGTRLTVL.

This clone was observed a single time. The chain recombines TRBV14 with TRBJ1-2, with TRBD1 identical over 8 bases. The CDR3 runs to 15 residues. With V trimmed by 1 base and J by 7 bases, 8 bases remained unmatched. The germline CDR1 and CDR2 sequences are SGHDN and FVKESK. In DNA form, the CDR3 reads TGTGCCAGCAGCCAAGTGCAACAGGGGGTGTCTGGCTACACCTTC. The encoded protein is CASSQVQQGVSGYTF.

V usage is TRBV21-1 and J usage is TRBJ2-5; the table's TRBD2 call for D was not verified on the DNA. TRBV21-1 is reported as a pseudogene. This CDR3 spans 15 amino acids. CDR3 amino acids: CADGGGLLIQETQYF. As DNA, the CDR3 is TGTGCCGACGGGGGGGGACTTTTAATTCAAGAGACCCAGTACTTC.

The CDR3 here is CASSQVTGVGYGYTF. The CDR3 nucleotides are TGCGCCAGCAGCCAAGTGACGGGAGTCGGCTATGGCTACACCTTC. The chain is built from TRBV4-1 and TRBJ1-2, with unresolved D. The CDR3 covers 15 residues. V dropped 1 base and J dropped 4 bases, with 13 bases sitting between them. From germline, CDR1 is MGHRA and CDR2 YSYEKL.

The V call is TRBV7-2, the J call TRBJ1-2; D uncertain. The V end was cut by 5 bases, the J end by 8 bases, with 9 bases between. This CDR3 comprises 11 residues. Germline V gene lookup returns CDR1 SGHTA and CDR2 FQGNSA. The CDR3 DNA reads as TGTGCCAGCAGCCCCCTGGGGGGCTACACCTTC. Protein sequence: CASSPLGGYTF.

CDR3 DNA: TGTGCCAGCAGTTTAGGGACAGGGCCCTCGACCTATGGCTACACCTTC. It translates to CASSLGTGPSTYGYTF. V is TRBV28 and J is TRBJ1-2, with 9 bases matching TRBD1. Trimming removed 2 bases from V and 4 bases from J; junction bases left unmatched: 8. The V gene's germline CDR1 is MDHEN and CDR2 SYDVKM. The CDR3 consists of 16 residues.

The chain has TRBV19 and TRBJ1-1; D is perhaps TRBD1 (6 bases). V shed 6 bases and J shed 1 base, with 9 bases lying between them. Germline CDR1 LNHDA, CDR2 SQIVND (reference sequence). The CDR3 sequence is 13 residues long. Written as DNA, the CDR3 is TGTGCCAGTAGCGCGGGGGCGAACACTGAAGCTTTCTTT. Translation gives CASSAGANTEAFF.

This clone was detected only a few times. The CDR3 DNA sequence: TGTGCCAGCAGCTTTCGCCTACCTAGCACAGATACGCAGTATTTT. Protein sequence: CASSFRLPSTDTQYF. J is TRBJ2-3 and V is TRBV9; D gene uncertain. This CDR3 contains 15 residues. In germline, CDR1 is SGDLS, CDR2 YYNGEE. V lost 4 bases and J 0 bases, leaving 12 bases between the germline ends. The full variable domain, in which reference TRBV9 and TRBJ2-3 provide the parts outside the CDR3, is DSGVTQTPKHLITATGQRVTLRCSPRSGDLSVYWYQQSLDQGLQFLIQYYNGEERAKGNILERFSAQQFPDLHSELNLSSLELGDSALYFCASSFRLPSTDTQYFGPGTRLTVL.

The chain links TRBV6-1 to TRBJ1-1; no clear D. Germline CDR1 MNHNS, CDR2 SASEGT. This CDR3 has 14 residues. Between the trimmed V and J ends, which lost 8 bases and 6 bases, there was a span of 19 bases. CDR3 residues: CASRALISVAEAFF. For the CDR3, the DNA is TGTGCCAGCCGGGCCCTAATATCGGTCGCTGAAGCTTTCTTT.

This clone appeared a few times. The V call is TRBV4-2, the J call TRBJ1-2; D perhaps matches TRBD1 (5 bases). CDR1 is LGHNA and CDR2 is YNFKEQ in the germline V gene. V lost 0 bases and J lost 8, with 13 bases in between. The CDR3 consists of 14 residues. The chain's CDR3 is CASSQEAGKVGYTF. The CDR3 DNA is TGTGCCAGCAGCCAAGAGGCAGGGAAAGTGGGCTACACCTTC.

The chain couples TRBV5-1 to TRBJ1-3; a weak D match, TRBD1 (5 bases). Germline-derived CDR1 and CDR2 are SGHRS and YFSETQ. The V end lost 3 bases, the J end lost 0 bases, and 10 bases lay between the germline ends. This CDR3 contains 15 residues. DNA of the CDR3: TGCGCCAGCAGCTCTGGGACCTACTCTGGAAACACCATATATTTT. It translates to CASSSGTYSGNTIYF.

The chain joins TRBV6-1 to TRBJ1-3; no clear D. The ends were cut back, 8 bases at V and 0 bases at J, with 8 bases in the middle. This CDR3 spans 13 amino acids. CDR1 is MNHNS and CDR2 is SASEGT in the germline V gene. The CDR3 reads CASSGHSGNTIYF. DNA of the CDR3: TGTGCCAGCTCGGGCCACTCTGGAAACACCATATATTTT.